This entry features one T cell receptor (beta chain) sequence. The table lists this clonotype with a few counts. Its antigen is not yet known. No per-base quality is available; no much larger clone lies one base away. These data come from a study of blood T cells in healthy people across ages (dated by TCRdb to about 2015). The study in broad terms: In model experiments, template switching captured about one uniquely barcoded TCR beta cDNA molecule for every two T cells. Four age groups were formed from the donors: young (average roughly 15 years), middle-aged (approximately 40), aged (approximately 60) and long-lived (82). To avoid experimental bias, donors of different ages were spread randomly across the sequencing lanes. Age-related changes in TCR beta repertoire diversity were measured in the study by deep sequencing normalized with unique cDNA molecular identifiers. Using the same blood draw, the study looked at two additional independent replicas of 1 million unique cDNA reads for two donors, one aged 18 to 29 and the other aged 80 or older. Study-wide findings and limitations: The long-lived group showed more naive CD4+ T cells, fewer expanded clones and increased TCR diversity than the aged group, suggesting age selection. Conclusive comparison of naive and antigen-experienced compartments was prevented by the profiling of bulk unsorted PBMCs. A strong correlation was found between observed TCR beta diversity and the percentage of naive T cells measured by flow cytometry. Donor CMV infection status was unknown, potentially confounding age-related changes in expanded clonotypes. Estimates of total diversity from one million sequenced T cells were regarded as lower bounds and underestimates. As age increased, observed TCR beta diversity per million T cells dropped in a roughly linear way, and a significant reduction was already evident by age 40.

The library was obtained by 5' RACE. Sequencing used an Illumina HiSeq 2500. The second PCR ran for roughly 7 to 11 cycles and used a J-beta primer mix along with a sample-barcoded 5' primer. A template-switch 5' adaptor carrying 12 random nucleotides introduced a unique molecular identifier onto each TCR beta cDNA molecule. Each sample yielded at least 3 million CDR3-containing paired-end reads. All of the RNA was converted into first-strand cDNA using the Mint cDNA synthesis kit, with a TRBC-specific oligonucleotide serving as the primer. After uracil-DNA glycosylase treatment, a first 18-cycle PCR used universal primers M1SS and BC2_uni_R on all cDNA. The authors' pipeline ran thus. For normalization, 1 million high-quality reads, each with a distinct molecular identifier, were randomly selected from each sample. Reads with shared molecular identifiers were discarded instead of being binned into consensus sequences. MiTCR, run with a Q25 quality threshold and the strictest error-elimination algorithm, handled CDR3 identification, clonotype clustering and error correction. A nonparametric unseen species model with Euler transformation was used to estimate a lower bound on total TCR beta diversity. TCRdb reprocessing: public reads trimmed at Q25 with fastp, clones called with MiXCR, in-frame beta chains kept. When rows share a CDR3 protein, they turn into one entry using the most common DNA and genes. TCRdb assigned the V and J calls; the authors' analysis was not used. For this sample there are hundreds of thousands of distinct CDR3 sequences; roughly three fifths appear just once. Together, the top ten hold roughly 24% of the sample.

According to the germline V gene, CDR1 reads MNHNS and CDR2 reads SASEGT. The CDR3, cysteine through phenylalanine, is 16 amino acids long. This entry keeps only the CDR3 DNA: 48 bases, framed from base 1. Relative to germline, V is missing 5 bases and J is missing 6 bases, with 10 bases of the junction outside any gene match. Systemically healthy Caucasian individuals from Russia, approximately 39 in total and aged about 6 to 100 years, were included as donors. Each donor gave ten milliliters of peripheral blood, drawn into EDTA-treated Vacutainer tubes. PBMCs were isolated by Ficoll-Paque density-gradient centrifugation, with at least 6 million obtained per sample. Trizol reagent was used to extract total RNA from the PBMCs, yielding at least 5.5 micrograms per sample. For every donor, an aliquot of PBMCs went through flow cytometry to measure the percentages of naive CD45RAhigh/CD27high T cells.

Source material: blood. The clonotype comes from a man between 35 and 55 years old in good health. Here the chain combines TRBV6-1 and TRBJ1-5; a stretch of 10 junction bases matches TRBD1. The nucleotide sequence is given as TGTGCCAGCAGTACCCGGGACAGGGGACCCTCTCAGCCCCAGCATTTT. This codes for CASSTRDRGPSQPQHF.